This T cell receptor beta chain was identified during a study of cytomegalovirus exposure and HLA in healthy donors. 13 Jbeta primers and 60 Vbeta primers were used for the PCR. Assay: immunoSEQ multiplex PCR; the TCRdb copy retains only in-frame clones and omits some. This table has 160,000 or so clones, 75% to 85% appearing once. The source is a man in his fifties or sixties in good health and CMV-seropositive. The sample consisted of PBMCs.

CDR3 in DNA: TGTGCCAGCAGCCCAGGGACAGGGGACTATGGCTACACCTTC. Its translation is CASSPGTGDYGYTF. This chain links TRBV7-9 with TRBJ1-2; 10 nucleotides agree with TRBD1. V was pared by 5 bases and J by 3 bases, with 3 bases of the junction left unmatched. CDR3 length: 14 amino acids. Per germline, CDR1 SEHNR and CDR2 FQNEAQ (reference sequence).